The following is a T cell receptor (beta chain) sequence with its context. Its antigen is undetermined. This sample stems from a study of beta chain features in type 1 diabetes. Study at large: Patient and healthy donor groups were alike in age, gender and cell yields. Study findings and constraints: Across all four CD4+ subsets, people with type 1 diabetes showed modestly shorter TCRB CDR3s. Insertion counts at VDJ junctions were lower in type 1 diabetes patients, who also showed more deletions there.

The whole isolated RNA underwent reverse transcription, so sequencing captured expressed TCRB transcripts. The protocol was immunoSEQ multiplex PCR, while the TCRdb copy is restricted to in-frame clones and leaves out a portion. The table includes about 170,000 clones, roughly 8% detected once. The receptor was derived from a woman aged 35 to 49 with type 1 diabetes. The sample was central memory CD4+ T cells from blood.

In DNA, the CDR3 is TGTGCCACCAGCAGCTCTTCTAACGAAGCTTTCTTT. Amino acids: CATSSSSNEAFF. The chain couples TRBV15 to TRBJ1-1; D remains ambiguous. In germline, CDR1 is LNHNV, CDR2 YYDKDF (reference sequence). CDR3 length: 12 residues. Deletions cut 3 bases from V and 8 bases from J, with 10 bases between.